This TCR beta chain was identified during a study of blood T cell repertoires in COVID-19. Study-wide background: There were acute and convalescent COVID-19 samples, and they came from the United States, Italy and Spain. In each case, the material was cDNA or gDNA derived from T cells, B-cell-depleted T cells, or PBMCs.

The authors' processing: It was from reference gene primer amplification that nucleated cell counts were estimated. The data were produced by immunoSEQ multiplex PCR, yet TCRdb's version contains in-frame clones alone and is incomplete. Clone size and the V and J calls come from that table; the DNA yielded D and trimming. The data contain a few hundred thousand clones, 65% to 85% of them singletons. Which cohort a participant joined came from the clinical history participants gave. J was trimmed by 0 bases and V by 4 bases; bases with no gene match: 5. The CDR3 has 16 amino acids. Germline loops: CDR1 SGHRS, CDR2 YFSETQ.

The chain couples TRBV5-1 to TRBJ1-1; TRBD1 matches 11 bases. Material: PBMCs or T cells enriched from blood (not recorded which). The sequence derives from a woman aged 40 to 49 with acute COVID-19. As DNA, the CDR3 is TGCGCCAGCAGCAGGACAGGGGGCGTAATGAACACTGAAGCTTTCTTT. Protein product: CASSRTGGVMNTEAFF.